This T cell receptor beta chain was sequenced in a study of CD8+CD57+ T cells in acquired aplastic anemia. The CDR3 is 15 residues long. Germline trimming cut 2 bases from V and 5 bases from J; bases unmatched to any gene: 8. Germline V CDR1 and CDR2: SGHDN, FVKESK. Profiles of TCR beta VDJ and CDR3 were generated from a genomic DNA template. TCRdb analysed the reads with MiXCR anew, one entry per CDR3 protein. The sample has a few hundred thousand distinct CDR3 sequences, over 60% seen once. Sequenced material: sorted CD4+, CD8+, or CD8+CD57+ T cells (not recorded which) from PBMCs. The origin of this receptor is a human donor in good health. J is TRBJ2-7 and V is TRBV14; 8 bases fit TRBD1. The CDR3, as DNA: TGTGCCAGCAGCCAACCCTTGGACAGGGACCACGAGCAGTACTTC. Protein: CASSQPLDRDHEQYF.